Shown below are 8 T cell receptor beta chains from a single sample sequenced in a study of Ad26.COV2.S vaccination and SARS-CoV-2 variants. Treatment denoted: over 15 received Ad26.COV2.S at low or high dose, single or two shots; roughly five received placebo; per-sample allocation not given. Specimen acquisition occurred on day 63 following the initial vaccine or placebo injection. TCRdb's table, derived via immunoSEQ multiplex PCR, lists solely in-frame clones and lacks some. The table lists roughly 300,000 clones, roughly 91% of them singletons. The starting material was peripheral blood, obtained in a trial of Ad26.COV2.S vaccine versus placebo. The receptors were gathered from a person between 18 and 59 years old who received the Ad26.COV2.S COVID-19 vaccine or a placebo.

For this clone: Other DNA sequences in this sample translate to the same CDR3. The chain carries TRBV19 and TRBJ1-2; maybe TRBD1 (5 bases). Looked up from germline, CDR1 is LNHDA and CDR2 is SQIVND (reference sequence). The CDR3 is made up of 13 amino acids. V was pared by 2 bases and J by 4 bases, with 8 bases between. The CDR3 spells CASSIQGAYGYTF. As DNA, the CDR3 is TGTGCCAGTAGTATACAGGGAGCCTATGGCTACACCTTC.

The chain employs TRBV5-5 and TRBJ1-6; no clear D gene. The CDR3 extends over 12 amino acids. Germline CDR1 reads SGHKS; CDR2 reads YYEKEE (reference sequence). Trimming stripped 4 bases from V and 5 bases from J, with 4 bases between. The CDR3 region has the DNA TGTGCCAGCAGCCAGGATAATTCACCCCTCCACTTT. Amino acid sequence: CASSQDNSPLHF.

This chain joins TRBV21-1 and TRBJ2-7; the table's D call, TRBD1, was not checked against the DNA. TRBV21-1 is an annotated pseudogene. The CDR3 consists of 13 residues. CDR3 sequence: CASRQETPHEQYF. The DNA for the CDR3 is TGTGCCAGCAGACAGGAGACCCCTCACGAGCAGTACTTC.

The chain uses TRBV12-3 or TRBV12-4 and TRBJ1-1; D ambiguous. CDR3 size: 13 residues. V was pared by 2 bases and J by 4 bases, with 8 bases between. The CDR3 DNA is TGTGCCAGCAGTTTATGGGATCGCACTGAAGCTTTCTTT. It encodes CASSLWDRTEAFF.

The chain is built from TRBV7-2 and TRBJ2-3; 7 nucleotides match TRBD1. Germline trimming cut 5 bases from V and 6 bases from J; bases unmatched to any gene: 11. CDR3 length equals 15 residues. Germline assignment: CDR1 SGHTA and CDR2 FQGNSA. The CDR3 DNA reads TGTGCCAGCAGCATTACGACAGGGAAAGCGGATACGCAGTATTTT. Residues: CASSITTGKADTQYF.

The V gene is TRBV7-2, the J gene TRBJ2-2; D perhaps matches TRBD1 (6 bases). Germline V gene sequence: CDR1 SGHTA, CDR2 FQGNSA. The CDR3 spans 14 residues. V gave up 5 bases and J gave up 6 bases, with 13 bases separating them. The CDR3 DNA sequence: TGTGCCAGCAGCACTGCCAGGGGAGCCGGGGAGCTGTTTTTT. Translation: CASSTARGAGELFF.

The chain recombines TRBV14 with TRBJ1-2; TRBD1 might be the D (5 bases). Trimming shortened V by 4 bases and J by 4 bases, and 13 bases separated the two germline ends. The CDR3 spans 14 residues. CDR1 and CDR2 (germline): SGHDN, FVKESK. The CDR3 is CASSPGVGSYGYTF. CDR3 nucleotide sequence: TGTGCCAGCAGCCCGGGGGTTGGAAGCTATGGCTACACCTTC.

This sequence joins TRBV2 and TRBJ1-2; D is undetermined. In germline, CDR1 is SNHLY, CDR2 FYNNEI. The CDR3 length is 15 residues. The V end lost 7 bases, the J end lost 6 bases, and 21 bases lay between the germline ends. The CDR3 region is CASIRAGAQVNGYTF. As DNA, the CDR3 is TGTGCCAGCATACGCGCGGGAGCCCAAGTCAATGGCTACACCTTC.